This TCR beta chain is from a study of PD-L1 blockade in urothelial cancer. Study-wide background: Patients with male sex and bladder-origin urothelial cancer accounted for about 90% of the 29 enrolled. Blood samples had a median of 141,255 T cells.

Points on this clone: What it binds is unknown.

The repertoire was sequenced with immunoSEQ multiplex PCR; TCRdb's copy has only in-frame clones and lacks some. This table has more than 45,000 clones, roughly 82% appearing once. General study results and limits: Below-median pretreatment blood TCR clonality predicted better survival.

Germline V CDR1 and CDR2: SGDLS, YYNGEE. V dropped 3 bases and J dropped 3; count of bases not matched to a gene: 4. The CDR3 runs to 15 residues. Samples were collected from each patient before treatment and during treatment. Each patient gave between 1 and 8 of them in total. The chain is built from TRBV9 and TRBJ2-1, with TRBD2 matching over 9 bases. This material consisted of PBMCs, taken around atezolizumab (anti-PD-L1) treatment. This TCR was sampled from an older man with urothelial cancer. CDR3 in amino acids: CASSAGTSSYNEQFF. As DNA, the CDR3 is TGTGCCAGCAGCGCCGGGACTAGCAGCTACAATGAGCAGTTCTTC. The variable domain in full, with the rest retrieved from reference TRBV9 and TRBJ2-1, is DSGVTQTPKHLITATGQRVTLRCSPRSGDLSVYWYQQSLDQGLQFLIQYYNGEERAKGNILERFSAQQFPDLHSELNLSSLELGDSALYFCASSAGTSSYNEQFFGPGTRLTVL.